The 4 T cell receptor beta chains listed next were all sequenced from one sample in a study of cytomegalovirus exposure and HLA in healthy donors. The primer mix had 60 Vbeta and 13 Jbeta primers. The method was immunoSEQ multiplex PCR; TCRdb's version includes in-frame clones alone and lacks a portion of them. In the table there are 190,000 or so clones, roughly 83% of which are singletons. Sequenced input: PBMCs. All receptors derive from a male donor in good health and CMV-seropositive.

J is TRBJ2-4 and V is TRBV10-1; D gene uncertain. V lost 9 bases to trimming and J lost 0 bases, with 12 bases between them. CDR1 and CDR2 (germline): WNHNN, SYGVQD (reference sequence). There are 14 residues in the CDR3. The CDR3 DNA is TGCGCCAGAGACTCCTCTCTAGCCAAAAACATTCAGTACTTC. This translates into CARDSSLAKNIQYF.

The chain employs TRBV7-6 and TRBJ2-7, with D perhaps TRBD2 (5 bases). CDR3 size: 14 residues. CDR1 is SGHVS, CDR2 FNYEAQ, per germline. V lost 3 bases to trimming and J lost 4 bases, with 13 bases between them. In nucleotides, the CDR3 is TGTGCCAGCAGCTTGGACTCCCATGGTTACGAGCAGTACTTC. Protein product: CASSLDSHGYEQYF.

The gene calls are TRBV7-2 and TRBJ2-5; possibly TRBD1 for D (6 bases). Germline lookup yields CDR1 SGHTA and CDR2 FQGNSA. The CDR3 spans 16 residues. The V end was cut by 1 base, the J end by 3 bases, with 15 bases between. Here the CDR3 DNA reads TGTGCCAGCAGCTTAGTGGCAGGGGCGCAAAAAGAGACCCAGTACTTC. Protein product: CASSLVAGAQKETQYF.

CDR3 sequence: CASSYPGGQGEQYF. Here the CDR3 DNA reads TGCGCCAGCAGCTACCCCGGGGGACAGGGGGAGCAGTACTTC. The gene calls are TRBV5-1 and TRBJ2-7; 10 bases map to TRBD1. In germline, CDR1 is SGHRS, CDR2 YFSETQ. Unmatched junction bases numbered 7, after V lost 3 bases and J lost 7 bases. CDR3 length: 14 residues.